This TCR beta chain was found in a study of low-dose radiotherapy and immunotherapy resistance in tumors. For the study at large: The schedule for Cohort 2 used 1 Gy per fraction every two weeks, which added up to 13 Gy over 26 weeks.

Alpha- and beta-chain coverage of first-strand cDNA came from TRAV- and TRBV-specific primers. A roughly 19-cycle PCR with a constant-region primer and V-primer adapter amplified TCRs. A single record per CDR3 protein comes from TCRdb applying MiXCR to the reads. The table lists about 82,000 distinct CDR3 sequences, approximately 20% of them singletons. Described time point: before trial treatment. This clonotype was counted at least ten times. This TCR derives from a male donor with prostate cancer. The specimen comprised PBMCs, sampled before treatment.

The CDR3 protein is CASSYGEDQPQHF. The CDR3 region has the DNA TGTGCCAGCAGTTACGGCGAGGATCAGCCCCAGCATTTT. This chain uses TRBV6-6 with TRBJ1-5; D is uncertain. The V end was cut by 2 bases, the J end by 5 bases, with 7 bases between. CDR1 is MNHNY and CDR2 is SVGAGI in the germline V gene (reference sequence). The CDR3 runs to 13 residues.